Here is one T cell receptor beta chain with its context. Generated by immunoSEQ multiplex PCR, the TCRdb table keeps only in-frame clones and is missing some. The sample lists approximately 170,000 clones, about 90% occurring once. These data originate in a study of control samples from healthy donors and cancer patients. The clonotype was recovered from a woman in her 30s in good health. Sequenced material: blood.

The CDR3 here is CAISESKGGRTDTQYF. DNA of the CDR3: TGTGCCATCAGTGAGTCGAAAGGCGGGAGAACAGATACGCAGTATTTT. The chain couples TRBV10-3 to TRBJ2-3; TRBD2 matches 7 bases. V shed 0 bases and J 3 bases; nucleotides not matched to a gene: 6. The CDR3 runs 16 residues. The germline V gene encodes CDR1 ENHRY and CDR2 SYGVKD.